The rows below give T cell receptor beta chains drawn from one sample of a study of blood T cell repertoires in COVID-19. The protocol was immunoSEQ multiplex PCR, while the TCRdb copy is restricted to in-frame clones and leaves out a portion. The table includes some 220,000 clones, about 78% detected once. The sample was peripheral blood. The receptors come from a woman aged 70-85 years with acute or convalescent COVID-19. Both conserved end residues are part of each CDR3. The D gene is left open where the match is weak. Size values are once, few and many counts, or a class for expanded clones, and some rows have none.

>.|.|TRBJ2-4|TRBV28
CASSPLEGAKNIQYF
TGTGCCAGCAGTCCTCTCGAGGGTGCCAAAAACATTCAGTACTTC
>.|.|TRBJ1-1|TRBV6-5
CASSRRTGSGTEAFF
TGTGCCAGCAGTCGAAGGACGGGATCAGGCACTGAAGCTTTCTTT
>few|.|TRBJ1-6|TRBV3-1/TRBV3-2
CASSQGKGVNSPLHF
TGTGCCAGCAGCCAAGGGAAAGGGGTGAACTCACCCCTCCACTTT
>.|.|TRBJ2-2|TRBV6-6
CASSYRGGTGELFF
TGTGCCAGCAGTTACCGAGGGGGCACCGGGGAGCTGTTTTTT
>.|TRBD2|TRBJ2-5|TRBV29-1
CSVEDWDYPRGTQYF
TGCAGCGTTGAAGATTGGGACTATCCTCGGGGGACCCAGTACTTC
>.|TRBD1|TRBJ1-1|TRBV7-2
CASSPPRTGEAFF
TGTGCCAGCAGCCCCCCGCGGACAGGGGAAGCTTTCTTT
>once|TRBD1|TRBJ2-5|TRBV6-5
CASSYGTGGRETQYF
TGTGCCAGCAGTTATGGGACAGGGGGCAGGGAGACCCAGTACTTC
>.|TRBD2|TRBJ2-5|TRBV28
CASSPRGGRDQETQYF
TGTGCCAGCAGCCCTCGGGGGGGGAGAGATCAAGAGACCCAGTACTTC
>many|TRBD1|TRBJ1-3|TRBV7-2
CASSLGTGPSGNTIYF
TGTGCCAGCAGCTTAGGGACAGGGCCCTCTGGAAACACCATATATTTT
>.|TRBD2|TRBJ2-1|TRBV3-1/TRBV3-2
CASSQDHRGGAQEQFF
TGTGCCAGCAGCCAAGATCACCGCGGGGGGGCCCAAGAGCAGTTCTTC
>.|TRBD1|TRBJ1-6|TRBV4-1
CASSQVSRGNSPLHF
TGCGCCAGCAGCCAAGTTTCCAGGGGGAATTCACCCCTCCACTTT
>.|.|TRBJ2-5|TRBV5-1
CASSLGSGRETQYF
TGCGCCAGCAGCTTGGGGTCAGGGCGAGAGACCCAGTACTTC
>.|TRBD2|TRBJ2-3|TRBV19
CASRARPSGGYTDTQYF
TGTGCCAGTAGAGCGCGCCCTAGCGGGGGGTACACAGATACGCAGTATTTT
>.|.|TRBJ2-2|TRBV30
CAWSGVANTGELFF
TGTGCCTGGAGTGGCGTCGCGAACACCGGGGAGCTGTTTTTT
>.|TRBD2|TRBJ2-1|TRBV6-1
CASSGGVAGLSYNEQFF
TGTGCCAGCAGTGGGGGGGTAGCGGGCCTATCCTACAATGAGCAGTTCTTC
>.|.|TRBJ1-2|TRBV5-4
CASSIDPTGGAWGYTF
TGTGCCAGCAGTATCGATCCCACGGGGGGGGCCTGGGGCTACACCTTC
>.|TRBD2|TRBJ2-3|TRBV5-1
CASSSRTSGEDTQYF
TGCGCCAGCAGCTCCAGGACTAGCGGGGAAGATACGCAGTATTTT
>.|.|TRBJ2-4|TRBV6-5
CASTPVAKNIQYF
TGTGCCAGCACTCCGGTAGCCAAAAACATTCAGTACTTC
>.|.|TRBJ1-4|TRBV11-2
CASSLDRRGTNEKLFF
TGTGCCAGCAGCTTAGATCGGAGGGGAACTAATGAAAAACTGTTTTTT
>.|TRBD2|TRBJ2-5|TRBV6-2/TRBV6-3
CASSYATSGGRGYQETQYF
TGTGCCAGCAGTTACGCTACTAGCGGGGGCCGTGGGTACCAAGAGACCCAGTACTTC
>.|TRBD2|TRBJ2-3|TRBV28
CASGGTSGGPTDTQYF
TGTGCCAGCGGTGGGACTAGCGGGGGGCCCACAGATACGCAGTATTTT
>.|TRBD1|TRBJ1-6|TRBV14
CASSQVTGGNSPLHF
TGTGCCAGCAGCCAAGTTACAGGGGGTAATTCACCCCTCCACTTT
>.|TRBD1|TRBJ2-4|TRBV3-1/TRBV3-2
CASSQSVMLQGLAKNIQYF
TGTGCCAGCAGCCAATCCGTTATGCTACAGGGGCTAGCCAAAAACATTCAGTACTTC
>.|.|TRBJ1-6|TRBV5-6
CASSPFTGSSYNSPLHF
TGTGCCAGCAGCCCGTTCACAGGGAGCTCCTATAATTCACCCCTCCACTTT
>.|TRBD1|TRBJ2-7|TRBV7-9
CASSQGQGAYEQYF
TGTGCCAGCAGCCAAGGACAGGGAGCCTACGAGCAGTACTTC
>.|.|TRBJ2-3|TRBV5-1
CASSLKPLATSTDTQYF
TGCGCCAGCAGCTTGAAACCCCTAGCGACTAGCACAGATACGCAGTATTTT
>.|.|TRBJ1-6|TRBV6-5
CASSQGWGNSPLHF
TGTGCCAGCAGTCAGGGATGGGGAAATTCACCCCTCCACTTT
>.|.|TRBJ2-3|TRBV19
CASSLDNLPTDTQYF
TGTGCCAGTAGTCTCGACAACCTCCCCACAGATACGCAGTATTTT
>.|.|TRBJ2-7|TRBV5-6
CASSPGLVSYEQYF
TGTGCCAGCAGCCCAGGACTGGTCTCCTACGAGCAGTACTTC
>.|TRBD1|TRBJ2-5|TRBV4-1
CASSQEADRGGFQETQYF
TGCGCCAGCAGCCAAGAGGCCGACAGGGGGGGGTTCCAAGAGACCCAGTACTTC
>.|TRBD2|TRBJ2-1|TRBV11-2
CASSLDQPGGTGEQFF
TGTGCCAGCAGCTTAGATCAGCCGGGGGGTACTGGTGAGCAGTTCTTC
>.|TRBD2|TRBJ2-5|TRBV19
CASSLAGGVGRRETQYF
TGTGCCAGTAGTCTCGCCGGGGGGGTCGGGAGGAGAGAGACCCAGTACTTC
>.|TRBD1|TRBJ2-2|TRBV7-2
CASSKDRGAQGTGELFF
TGTGCCAGCAGCAAGGACAGGGGGGCACAGGGCACCGGGGAGCTGTTTTTT
>.|.|TRBJ2-5|TRBV5-1
CASSVALQETQYF
TGCGCCAGCAGCGTGGCCCTTCAAGAGACCCAGTACTTC
>.|.|TRBJ1-4|TRBV7-9
CASSLAGNWQVNEKLFF
TGTGCCAGCAGCTTAGCGGGTAATTGGCAGGTGAATGAAAAACTGTTTTTT
>.|.|TRBJ1-5|TRBV7-6
CASSFLLGQPQHF
TGTGCCAGCAGCTTTCTTCTCGGTCAGCCCCAGCATTTT
>.|.|TRBJ1-2|TRBV6-5
CATVTGFDGYTF
TGTGCCACCGTAACAGGGTTTGATGGCTACACCTTC
>once|.|TRBJ1-5|TRBV4-2
CASSQGREQPQHF
TGTGCCAGCAGCCAAGGTCGGGAGCAGCCCCAGCATTTT
>once|TRBD2|TRBJ2-1|TRBV7-9
CAAEAGGYNEQFF
TGTGCCGCGGAAGCGGGGGGTTACAATGAGCAGTTCTTC
>.|TRBD2|TRBJ2-3|TRBV11-3
CASARGGGSTDTQYF
TGTGCCAGTGCCCGGGGGGGCGGGAGCACAGATACGCAGTATTTT
>.|.|TRBJ1-2|TRBV30
CAWRGGVGPYGYTF
TGTGCCTGGAGAGGGGGAGTTGGGCCTTATGGCTACACCTTC